This T cell receptor (beta chain) was obtained from a study of blood T cell repertoires in COVID-19. The overall study: The study drew acute and convalescent COVID-19 samples from the United States, Italy and Spain.

How the authors handled the data: How many nucleated cells were present was estimated from reference gene primer amplification. Measured with immunoSEQ multiplex PCR; TCRdb has only the in-frame clones, and not every one. The D gene and trimming were derived from the DNA, and the V and J assignments and clone size from that table. The sample lists roughly 200,000 clones; around 91% were seen once. Trimming shortened V by 3 bases and J by 9 bases, and 19 bases separated the two germline ends. Germline V gene data show CDR1 as KGHDR and CDR2 as SFDVKD. The CDR3 has 15 residues. Material: peripheral blood. V gene TRBV24-1 combines with J gene TRBJ1-2; D is perhaps TRBD1 (6 bases). This receptor was identified in a man aged 50 or older with acute or convalescent COVID-19. The CDR3 reads CATSDSGGSPFRYTF. The DNA for the CDR3 is TGTGCCACCAGTGATAGCGGGGGCTCCCCTTTTCGCTACACCTTC.